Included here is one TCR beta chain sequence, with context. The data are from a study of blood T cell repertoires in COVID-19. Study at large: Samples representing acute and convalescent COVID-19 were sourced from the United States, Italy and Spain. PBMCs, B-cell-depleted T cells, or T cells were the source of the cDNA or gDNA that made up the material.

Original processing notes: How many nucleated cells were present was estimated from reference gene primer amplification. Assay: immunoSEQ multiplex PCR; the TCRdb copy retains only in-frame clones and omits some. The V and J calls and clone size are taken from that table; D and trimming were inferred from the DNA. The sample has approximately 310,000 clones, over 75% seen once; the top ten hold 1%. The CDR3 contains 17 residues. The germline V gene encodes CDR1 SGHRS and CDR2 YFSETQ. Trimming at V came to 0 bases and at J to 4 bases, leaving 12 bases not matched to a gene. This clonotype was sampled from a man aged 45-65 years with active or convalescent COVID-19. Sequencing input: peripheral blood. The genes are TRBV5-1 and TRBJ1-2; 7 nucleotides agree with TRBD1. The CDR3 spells CASSLEQGSVWGYGYTF. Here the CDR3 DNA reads TGCGCCAGCAGCTTGGAACAGGGGTCCGTCTGGGGCTATGGCTACACCTTC.